Shown below are 11 T cell receptor beta chains from a single sample sequenced in a study of PD-1 blockade in classical Hodgkin lymphoma. Autologous stem cell transplantation was followed by relapse in every patient, and brentuximab vedotin exposure varied. By magnetic negative selection, CD8+ T cells were isolated from the thawed PBMCs. Using immunoSEQ multiplex PCR, the repertoire was profiled, and TCRdb retains in-frame clones only, with some absent. The sample shows fewer than 3,500 clones, under 75% of them seen only once. Material: CD8+ T cells from blood, obtained at baseline. These receptors were obtained from a human donor with classical Hodgkin lymphoma.

Comments on this clone: Other DNA sequences in the same sample also yield this CDR3. V is TRBV5-1 and J is TRBJ2-7; D is uncertain. V lost 1 base and J lost 3, with 5 bases in between. The CDR3 spans 12 residues. From germline, CDR1 is SGHRS and CDR2 YFSETQ. The CDR3 DNA reads TGCGCCAGCAGCTTGACGGGCTACGAGCAGTACTTC. This encodes CASSLTGYEQYF.

The rearrangement uses TRBV2 and TRBJ2-2; no definite D call. V gave up 8 bases and J gave up 2 bases, with 9 bases separating them. Germline V CDR1 and CDR2: SNHLY, FYNNEI. The CDR3 is made up of 13 amino acids. In nucleotides, the CDR3 is TGTGCCAGCTCACAGCAAAACACCGGGGAGCTGTTTTTT. Translated, it gives CASSQQNTGELFF.

This chain joins TRBV15 and TRBJ1-2; 8 positions agree with TRBD1. Germline-derived CDR1 and CDR2 are LNHNV and YYDKDF (reference sequence). Germline trimming cut 2 bases from V and 2 bases from J; bases unmatched to any gene: 4. This CDR3 is built from 15 residues. CDR3 protein: CATSRQGAGNYGYTF. Here the CDR3 DNA reads TGTGCCACCAGCAGACAGGGGGCGGGCAACTATGGCTACACCTTC.

The chain carries TRBV27 and TRBJ2-7; 8 nucleotides match TRBD2. Unmatched junction bases numbered 4, after V lost 7 bases and J lost 2 bases. CDR3 length: 13 residues. Germline-derived CDR1 and CDR2 are MNHEY and SMNVEV (reference sequence). The CDR3 protein is CASTGGPTYEQYF. CDR3 DNA: TGTGCCAGCACGGGGGGGCCTACCTACGAGCAGTACTTC.

V gene TRBV10-2 combines with J gene TRBJ2-7; TRBD1 aligns across 7 bases. The germline CDR1 and CDR2 sequences are WSHSY and SAAADI. This CDR3 spans 14 amino acids. Trimming at V came to 0 bases and at J to 5 bases, leaving 4 bases not matched to a gene. The CDR3 sequence is CASSESGGTDEQYF. The DNA for the CDR3 is TGCGCCAGCAGTGAGTCAGGGGGCACGGACGAGCAGTACTTC.

This sequence joins TRBV5-4 and TRBJ2-7; tentatively, D is TRBD2 (7 bases). V lost 0 bases, J lost 3 bases, and 10 bases lay in between. The CDR3 consists of 14 residues. Germline V gene sequence: CDR1 SGHNT, CDR2 YYREEE (reference sequence). The CDR3 region is CASSLGRGGYEQYF. In DNA form, the CDR3 reads TGTGCCAGCAGCTTGGGTAGGGGGGGCTACGAGCAGTACTTC.

The rearrangement uses TRBV20-1 and TRBJ2-1, with D unresolved. This CDR3 spans 10 amino acids. Deletions cut 3 bases from V and 7 bases from J, with 4 bases between. CDR1 and CDR2 from the germline V gene are DFQATT and SNEGSKA (reference sequence). CDR3 sequence reads: CSARENEQFF. Here the CDR3 DNA reads TGCAGTGCTAGGGAAAATGAGCAGTTCTTC.

The genes are TRBV12-5 and TRBJ2-1; D not resolved. There are 12 residues in the CDR3. Trimming shortened V by 7 bases and J by 4 bases, and 8 bases separated the two germline ends. CDR1 and CDR2 from the germline V gene are LGHNT and FRNRAP. The DNA of the CDR3 is TGTGCTAGTGACGTTGAGTACAATGAGCAGTTCTTC. It codes for CASDVEYNEQFF.

This clone has a single count. The J gene is TRBJ2-5, the V gene TRBV6-4, with TRBD1 matching over 9 bases. Looked up from germline, CDR1 is MRHNA and CDR2 is SNTAGT. CDR3 length: 15 amino acids. The V and J ends lost 4 bases and 4 bases, in that order; junction bases with no gene match: 7. CDR3 residues: CASSATGGGGETQYF. For the CDR3, the DNA is TGTGCCAGCAGTGCCACAGGGGGCGGGGGAGAGACCCAGTACTTC.

This clone occurred a few times. The chain employs TRBV2 and TRBJ1-6; the D is unclear. Per germline, CDR1 SNHLY and CDR2 FYNNEI. The CDR3 is made up of 13 amino acids. V was shortened by 2 bases and J by 13 bases, with 12 bases between the two germline ends. The CDR3 DNA sequence: TGTGCCAGCAGTGAAAGGCCCCGATCGCCCCTCCACTTT. It translates to CASSERPRSPLHF.

This chain connects TRBV5-8 to TRBJ1-1; D is uncertain. Looked up from germline, CDR1 is SGHTS and CDR2 is YDEGEE. The germline V and J ends were trimmed by 4 bases and 1 base, with 14 bases remaining between them. The CDR3 sequence is 15 residues long. The chain's CDR3 is CASSTKGWGNTEAFF. The CDR3, as DNA: TGTGCCAGCAGCACAAAGGGTTGGGGGAACACTGAAGCTTTCTTT.